This T cell receptor beta chain appears in the sequencing data of a study of T-cell memory formation after mild COVID-19. About the research overall: For the most part, TCR clusters were specific to one donor.

Employing constant-segment primers, 5'RACE generated TCR alpha and TCR beta cDNA libraries bearing sample barcodes and UMIs. MiXCR was run by TCRdb on the 5' RACE reads, yielding one entry per CDR3 protein. The table has around 55,000 distinct CDR3 sequences, around a tenth seen once. The CDR3 covers 15 residues. V lost 6 bases and J lost 4, with 18 bases in between. Germline values: CDR1 SEHNR, CDR2 FQNEAQ (reference sequence). Notes on this clonotype: Its antigen is not identified.

The study, taken as a whole, reports: Among CD4+ contracting clones, most were CM and EM, and CD8+ ones EMRA. Cross-reactive memory appears to have joined, as suggested by some responding clones showing up in pre-infection memory.

This receptor was obtained from a man between 18 and 35 years old who had mild COVID-19 (a few samples of this study predate the infection). Cell type and time point are not known. This chain connects TRBV7-9 to TRBJ1-2; TRBD1 is a possible D gene (6 bases). Sequences were obtained from PBMCs or a T cell subset sorted from them (not recorded which). CDR3 DNA sequence: TGTGCCAGCAGGAGGGGGAGCAGGGGTCTCTATGGCTACACCTTC. Protein: CASRRGSRGLYGYTF. Full variable domain (outside the CDR3, taken from reference TRBV7-9 and TRBJ1-2): DTGVSQNPRHKITKRGQNVTFRCDPISEHNRLYWYRQTLGQGPEFLTYFQNEAQLEKSRLLSDRFSAERPKGSFSTLEIQRTEQGDSAMYLCASRRGSRGLYGYTFGSGTRLTVV.